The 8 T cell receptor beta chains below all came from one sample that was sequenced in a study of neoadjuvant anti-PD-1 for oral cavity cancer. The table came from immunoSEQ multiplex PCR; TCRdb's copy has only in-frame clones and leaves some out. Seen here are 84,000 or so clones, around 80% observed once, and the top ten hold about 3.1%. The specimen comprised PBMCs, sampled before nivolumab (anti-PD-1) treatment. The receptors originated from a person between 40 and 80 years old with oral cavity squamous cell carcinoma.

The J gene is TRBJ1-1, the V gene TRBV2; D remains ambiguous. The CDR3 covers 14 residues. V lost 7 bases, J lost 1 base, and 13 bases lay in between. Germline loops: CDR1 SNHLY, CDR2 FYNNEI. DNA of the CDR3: TGTGCCAGCACCCGGACGGAAACGAACACTGAAGCTTTCTTT. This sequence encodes CASTRTETNTEAFF.

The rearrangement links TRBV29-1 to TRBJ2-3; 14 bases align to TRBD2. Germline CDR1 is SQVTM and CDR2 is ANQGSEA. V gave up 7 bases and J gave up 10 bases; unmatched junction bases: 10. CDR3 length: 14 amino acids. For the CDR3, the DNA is TGCAGCGCCGCGGGACTAGCGGGAGAGAGGGCGCAGTATTTT. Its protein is CSAAGLAGERAQYF.

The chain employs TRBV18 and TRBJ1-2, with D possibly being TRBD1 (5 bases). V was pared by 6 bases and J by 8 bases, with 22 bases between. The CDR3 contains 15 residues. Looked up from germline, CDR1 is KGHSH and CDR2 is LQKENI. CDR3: CASSGSGILAEGYTF. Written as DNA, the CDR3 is TGTGCCAGCTCCGGTTCAGGGATATTGGCAGAGGGCTACACCTTC.

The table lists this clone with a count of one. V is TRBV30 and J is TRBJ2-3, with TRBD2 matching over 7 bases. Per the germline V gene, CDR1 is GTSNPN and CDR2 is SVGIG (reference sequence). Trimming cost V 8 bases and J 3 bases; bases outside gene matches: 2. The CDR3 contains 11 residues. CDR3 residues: CAGGGTDTQYF. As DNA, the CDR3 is TGTGCCGGGGGGGGTACAGATACGCAGTATTTT.

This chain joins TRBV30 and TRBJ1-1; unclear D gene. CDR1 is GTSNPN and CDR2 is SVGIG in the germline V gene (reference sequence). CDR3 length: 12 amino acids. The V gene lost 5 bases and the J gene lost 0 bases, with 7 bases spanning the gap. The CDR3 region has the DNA TGTGCCTGGGCAGGCCTGAACACTGAAGCTTTCTTT. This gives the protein CAWAGLNTEAFF.

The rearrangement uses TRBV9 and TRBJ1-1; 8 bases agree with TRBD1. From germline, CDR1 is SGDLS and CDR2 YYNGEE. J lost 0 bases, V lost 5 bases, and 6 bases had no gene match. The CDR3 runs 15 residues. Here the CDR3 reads CASSQLDRVNTEAFF. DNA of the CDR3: TGTGCCAGCAGTCAACTGGACAGGGTGAACACTGAAGCTTTCTTT.

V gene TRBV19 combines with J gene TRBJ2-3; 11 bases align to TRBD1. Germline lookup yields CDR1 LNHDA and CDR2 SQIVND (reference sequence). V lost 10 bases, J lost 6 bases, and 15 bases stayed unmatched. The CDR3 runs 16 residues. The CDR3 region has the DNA TGTGCCACCCCTTTACAGGGACAGGGGGTGAGGGATACGCAGTATTTT. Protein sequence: CATPLQGQGVRDTQYF.

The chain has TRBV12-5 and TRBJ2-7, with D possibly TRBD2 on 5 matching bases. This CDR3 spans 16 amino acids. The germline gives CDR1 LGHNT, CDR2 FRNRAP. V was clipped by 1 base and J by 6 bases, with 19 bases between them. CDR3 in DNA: TGTGCTAGTGGTTTGGAGAAAAGCGGCGCTTCTGGCGAGCAGTACTTC. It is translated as CASGLEKSGASGEQYF. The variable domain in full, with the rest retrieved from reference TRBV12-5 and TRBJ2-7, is DARVTQTPRHKVTEMGQEVTMRCQPILGHNTVFWYRQTMMQGLELLAYFRNRAPLDDSGMPKDRFSAEMPDATLATLKIQPSEPRDSAVYFCASGLEKSGASGEQYFGPGTRLTVT.